The next 19 T cell receptor beta chains were all read from a single sample in a study of PD-1 blockade in classical Hodgkin lymphoma. Time point indicated: cycle 4 day 1 (C4D1), after more than five weeks of nivolumab. All patients relapsed after autologous stem cell transplantation, and brentuximab vedotin exposure varied. Sequenced by immunoSEQ multiplex PCR; TCRdb stores in-frame clones only, minus some. The sample contains 20,000 or so clones, more than 75% of which appear only once. Source: peripheral blood mononuclear cells (PBMCs), taken before the fourth cycle of nivolumab. All receptors come from a human donor with classical Hodgkin lymphoma.

This chain uses TRBV15 with TRBJ1-5; possible D gene TRBD1, 6 bases. The CDR3 consists of 14 residues. V lost 4 bases, J lost 4 bases, and 11 bases lay in between. Germline CDR1 reads LNHNV; CDR2 reads YYDKDF (reference sequence). The CDR3 loop is CATSKDRINQPQHF. Written as DNA, the CDR3 is TGTGCCACCAGCAAAGACAGGATAAATCAGCCCCAGCATTTT.

This chain connects TRBV5-4 to TRBJ2-5; 7 bases agree with TRBD1. CDR3 size: 14 residues. Germline loops: CDR1 SGHNT, CDR2 YYREEE (reference sequence). V lost 5 bases to trimming and J lost 1 base; unmatched junction nucleotides: 5. The CDR3 region has the DNA TGTGCCAGCAGACGAGACAGGGCCCAAGAGACCCAGTACTTC. This sequence encodes CASRRDRAQETQYF.

This clone showed up just a few times. V gene TRBV19 combines with J gene TRBJ2-5; weak D call: TRBD1 (5 bases). V shed 5 bases and J shed 0 bases, with 16 bases lying between them. The CDR3 runs 16 residues. Per germline, CDR1 LNHDA and CDR2 SQIVND (reference sequence). In nucleotides, the CDR3 is TGTGCCAGTAGTCGCAAAGGACATTCGTACCAAGAGACCCAGTACTTC. Translation: CASSRKGHSYQETQYF.

The chain joins TRBV28 to TRBJ2-7, with TRBD1 identical over 7 bases. CDR3 length: 15 residues. CDR1 is MDHEN, CDR2 SYDVKM, per germline. After removal of 4 bases from V and 6 bases from J, the junction contained 12 bases not matched to a gene. The CDR3 protein is CASSYPTGSASEQYF. The CDR3 region has the DNA TGTGCCAGCAGTTACCCGACAGGGTCGGCGAGCGAGCAGTACTTC. The complete variable domain, with remaining parts taken from reference TRBV28 and TRBJ2-7, reads DVKVTQSSRYLVKRTGEKVFLECVQDMDHENMFWYRQDPGLGLRLIYFSYDVKMKEKGDIPEGYSVSREKKERFSLILESASTNQTSMYLCASSYPTGSASEQYFGPGTRLTVT.

The V and J genes are TRBV30 and TRBJ2-7; D assignment may be TRBD1 or TRBD2 (7 bases each). V was pared by 4 bases and J by 0 bases, with 19 bases between. The germline CDR1 and CDR2 sequences are GTSNPN and SVGIG (reference sequence). CDR3 length equals 16 residues. The chain's CDR3 is CAWTRGGTQASYEQYF. In DNA form, the CDR3 reads TGTGCCTGGACCAGGGGGGGGACGCAGGCCTCCTACGAGCAGTACTTC.

This rearrangement joins TRBV10-3 to TRBJ2-3; D tentatively reads TRBD1 or TRBD2 (6 bases each). The CDR3 spans 13 residues. Germline V CDR1 and CDR2: ENHRY, SYGVKD. Trimming took 8 bases from V and 3 from J, leaving 12 bases between them. DNA for the CDR3: TGTGCCATCTCCGGGGGCTCGACAGATACGCAGTATTTT. Translating it yields CAISGGSTDTQYF.

V and J are TRBV7-9 and TRBJ1-6; D gene unclear. CDR3 length: 15 residues. V dropped 1 base and J dropped 0 bases, with 4 bases sitting between them. The germline gives CDR1 SEHNR, CDR2 FQNEAQ (reference sequence). The CDR3 is CASSLGSSYNSPLHF. DNA for the CDR3: TGTGCCAGCAGCTTAGGGAGCTCCTATAATTCACCCCTCCACTTT.

This chain connects TRBV6-1 to TRBJ2-7, with a weak D call TRBD1 (5 bases). The CDR3 is 15 amino acids. The germline V and J ends were trimmed by 0 bases and 2 bases, with 11 bases remaining between them. Germline assignment: CDR1 MNHNS and CDR2 SASEGT. The CDR3 DNA sequence: TGTGCCAGCAGTGAAGCGCTTCAGGGTACCTACGAGCAGTACGTC. It codes for CASSEALQGTYEQYV.

The chain couples TRBV29-1 to TRBJ2-5, with TRBD1 as a possible D gene (6 bases). The CDR3 has 14 amino acids. Germline V gene sequence: CDR1 SQVTM, CDR2 ANQGSEA. Trimming stripped 6 bases from V and 4 bases from J, with 18 bases between. The CDR3 DNA reads TGCAGCGTCGTTACCAGGGGTTTAATAGAGACCCAGTACTTC. Protein product: CSVVTRGLIETQYF.

The chain uses TRBV19 and TRBJ1-2; TRBD1 matches at 10 bases. The germline CDR1 and CDR2 sequences are LNHDA and SQIVND (reference sequence). The CDR3 spans 14 residues. V shed 5 bases and J 7 bases; nucleotides not matched to a gene: 7. Here the CDR3 DNA reads TGTGCCAGTAGTTTTCTTGGGACAGGGGTTGGCTACACCTTC. The encoded protein is CASSFLGTGVGYTF.

This clone appeared a few times. The chain carries TRBV5-1 and TRBJ2-3, with TRBD2 matching over 15 bases. Germline assignment: CDR1 SGHRS and CDR2 YFSETQ. The CDR3 has 18 amino acids. The junction had 6 bases not matched to a gene; V was cut back by 2 bases and J by 2 bases. CDR3 amino acids: CASSLGLAGGQPTDTQYF. The CDR3 coding sequence is TGCGCCAGCAGCTTAGGACTAGCGGGGGGGCAGCCCACAGATACGCAGTATTTT.

The rearrangement joins TRBV6-1 to TRBJ2-2; the D gene is possibly TRBD1 (5 bases). V lost 4 bases to trimming and J lost 7 bases, with 13 bases between them. The CDR3 loop spans 14 amino acids. Germline V gene sequence: CDR1 MNHNS, CDR2 SASEGT. The CDR3 nucleotides read TGTGCCAGCAGTGGGATTAGGGGTGGCGGGGAGCTGTTTTTT. It yields the protein CASSGIRGGGELFF.

This clone was seen just once. This rearrangement joins TRBV6-5 to TRBJ2-7, with TRBD1 matching 10 bases. The J segment lost 4 bases and the V segment lost 6 bases, leaving 3 bases of the junction unmatched. This CDR3 contains 13 residues. The germline CDR1 and CDR2 sequences are MNHEY and SVGAGI. CDR3 amino acids: CASRGQGRYEQYF. The CDR3 bases are TGTGCCAGCAGGGGACAGGGGAGGTACGAGCAGTACTTC.

The chain carries TRBV7-2 and TRBJ2-2, with D hard to call. CDR1 SGHTA and CDR2 FQGNSA come from the germline V gene. V lost 5 bases and J lost 9, with 10 bases in between. CDR3 size: 12 residues. CDR3 residues: CASSQFGRELFF. In nucleotides, the CDR3 is TGTGCCAGCAGCCAATTTGGCAGGGAGCTGTTTTTT.

This rearrangement joins TRBV19 to TRBJ1-1; the match to TRBD1 covers 7 bases. Trimming removed 7 bases from V and 4 bases from J; junction bases left unmatched: 6. The CDR3 loop spans 13 amino acids. Germline assignment: CDR1 LNHDA and CDR2 SQIVND (reference sequence). The CDR3 reads CASIVQGTTEAFF. The CDR3 DNA is TGTGCCAGTATCGTACAGGGGACCACTGAAGCTTTCTTT.

The V and J genes are TRBV4-2 and TRBJ2-2; the D call may be TRBD1 or TRBD2 (5 bases each). Trimming took 0 bases from V and 13 from J, leaving 18 bases between them. Germline V CDR1 and CDR2: LGHNA, YNFKEQ. The CDR3 sequence is 15 residues long. The DNA for the CDR3 is TGTGCCAGCAGCCAAGAGATTACCGGGACCAAAGGGCTGTTTTTT. It codes for CASSQEITGTKGLFF.

This rearrangement joins TRBV23-1 to TRBJ2-7, with D tentatively TRBD2 (7 bases). Being an ORF, TRBV23-1 has a function that is uncertain. The CDR3 runs to 14 residues. The ends were cut back, 2 bases at V and 3 bases at J, with 11 bases in the middle. CDR3 residues: CASSQPGGSYEQYF. The CDR3 DNA is TGCGCCAGCAGTCAACCGGGGGGCAGCTACGAGCAGTACTTC.

The CDR3, as DNA: TGTGCCAGTAGTATCCCCAGGGGCAGAGCCGGGGAGCTGTTTTTT. This gives the protein CASSIPRGRAGELFF. The rearrangement uses TRBV19 and TRBJ2-2; possibly TRBD1 for D (6 bases). Germline CDR1 and CDR2: LNHDA and SQIVND (reference sequence). The CDR3 length is 15 residues. V shed 3 bases and J shed 6 bases, with 14 bases lying between them.

The chain links TRBV15 to TRBJ2-5; D possibly uses TRBD1 or TRBD2 (6 bases each). The V end was cut by 1 base, the J end by 5 bases, with 14 bases between. CDR3 size: 15 residues. Germline assignment: CDR1 LNHNV and CDR2 YYDKDF (reference sequence). The CDR3 loop is CATSRVLQGLETQYF. CDR3 DNA sequence: TGTGCCACCAGCAGAGTTTTACAGGGACTCGAGACCCAGTACTTC.